This is a list of T cell receptor beta chains from one sample in a study of cytomegalovirus exposure and HLA in healthy donors. Using immunoSEQ multiplex PCR, the repertoire was profiled, and TCRdb retains in-frame clones only, with some absent. The sample gives around 150,000 clones, less than 90% of which show up once; almost 2.5% is in the top ten. Source material: PBMCs. The receptors shown here come from a boy between 2 and 10 years old in good health and CMV-seronegative. CDR3s include the opening cysteine and the closing phenylalanine or tryptophan. D genes are given only for firm matches. Not all rows give a size; the values are once, few, many and, for expanded clones, a class.

>.|TRBJ2-3|TRBV4-1|TRBD2
TGCGCCAGCAGTCGAACTAGCGGCAGCACAGATACGCAGTATTTT
CASSRTSGSTDTQYF
>.|TRBJ1-4|TRBV4-3|.
TGCGCCAGCAGCCCCCGTAGGGGGGGTGAAAAACTGTTTTTT
CASSPRRGGEKLFF
>.|TRBJ2-7|TRBV7-8|TRBD1
TGTGCCAGCAGCTTAGGACAGGGGGCTTACGAGCAGTACTTC
CASSLGQGAYEQYF
>.|TRBJ2-3|TRBV6-6|TRBD2
TGTGCCAGCATGAGCGGGAGCTTTGACACAGATACGCAGTATTTT
CASMSGSFDTDTQYF
>.|TRBJ2-7|TRBV18|TRBD1
TGTGCCAGCTCACCCGGGACAGGGTCGTACGAGCAGTACTTC
CASSPGTGSYEQYF
>.|TRBJ1-5|TRBV9|.
TGTGCCAGCAGCGTAGATGAGGTCCAGCCCCAGCATTTT
CASSVDEVQPQHF
>.|TRBJ1-2|TRBV9|.
TGTGCCAGCAGCGTAGGGCCACAGGGAGATAACTATGGCTACACCTTC
CASSVGPQGDNYGYTF
>.|TRBJ2-2|TRBV27|.
TGTGCCAGCAGTTTCGAGTCCGGGGAATGGGTCGGGGAGCTGTTTTTT
CASSFESGEWVGELFF
>.|TRBJ2-7|TRBV5-1|TRBD1
TGCGCCAGCAGCACAACCGGGACAGGGGACTACGAGCAGTACTTC
CASSTTGTGDYEQYF
>few|TRBJ1-1|TRBV11-1|.
TGTGCCAGCAGCCCTAATCGGGGGGAAGCTTTCTTT
CASSPNRGEAFF
>.|TRBJ1-1|TRBV6-6|.
TGTGCCAGCAGTTACTCGGGGGGGTCGGGCACTGAAGCTTTCTTT
CASSYSGGSGTEAFF
>once|TRBJ2-3|TRBV7-6|TRBD2
TGTGCCAGCAGCTCCTCCTGGACTAGCGGGAGCGCAGATACGCAGTATTTT
CASSSSWTSGSADTQYF
>.|TRBJ1-5|TRBV2|.
TGTGCCAGCAGCGCTGACAGTTCGGGCAATCAGCCCCAGCATTTT
CASSADSSGNQPQHF
>.|TRBJ1-1|TRBV27|.
TGTGCCACTCAGTGGGGGGCTGAAGCTTTCTTT
CATQWGAEAFF
>.|TRBJ1-6|TRBV18|.
TGTGCCAGCTCACCACCCCTCAGTAATTCACCCCTCCACTTT
CASSPPLSNSPLHF
>.|TRBJ1-2|TRBV7-9|TRBD1
TGTGCCAGCCATCGACAGGGGGGAGGGTACTATGGCTACACCTTC
CASHRQGGGYYGYTF
>.|TRBJ2-2|TRBV28|TRBD2
TGTGCCAGCATCCTGGGGGCAGGGATAACTAGCGGGAGTACGAGGGGCACCGGGGAGCTGTTTTTT
CASILGAGITSGSTRGTGELFF
>once|TRBJ2-7|TRBV6-5|.
TGTGCCAGCAGTTACGGCCAGAACTACGAGCAGTACTTC
CASSYGQNYEQYF
>.|TRBJ2-7|TRBV28|.
TGTGCCAGCCAAACAGGGAGCCCCTACGAGCAGTACTTC
CASQTGSPYEQYF
>.|TRBJ1-3|TRBV28|.
TGTGCCAGCCGACTGGGGGCCCTTGGAAACACCATATATTTT
CASRLGALGNTIYF
>.|TRBJ2-5|TRBV15|.
TGTGCCACCAGTGGGAGGTTCGGGGAGACCCAGTACTTC
CATSGRFGETQYF
>.|TRBJ2-1|TRBV19|TRBD2
TGTGCCAGTAGTATGGGCGGGAGAGCCGACAATGAGCAGTTCTTC
CASSMGGRADNEQFF
>.|TRBJ1-1|TRBV2|TRBD1
TGTGCCAGCAGAACGGGGACAGGGTATCGAGTGGTGGACACTGAAGCTTTCTTT
CASRTGTGYRVVDTEAFF
>once|TRBJ2-3|TRBV7-6|.
TGTGCCAGCAGCCCGACCGGGGGAGACACAGATACGCAGTATTTT
CASSPTGGDTDTQYF
>.|TRBJ1-1|TRBV18|TRBD1
TGTGCCAGCTCACCTGACAGGGCCGGCACTGAAGCTTTCTTT
CASSPDRAGTEAFF
>once|TRBJ1-3|TRBV5-6|.
TGTGCCAGCAGCTTGCCAGTGCCCTCTGGAAACACCATATATTTT
CASSLPVPSGNTIYF
>.|TRBJ2-7|TRBV19|TRBD2
TGTGCCAGTAGACCGCCGGGACTAGGATCCTACGAGCAGTACTTC
CASRPPGLGSYEQYF
>once|TRBJ2-3|TRBV6-5|.
TGTGCCAGCAGTACCCAGCGGAGCCCAGATACGCAGTATTTT
CASSTQRSPDTQYF
>.|TRBJ1-1|TRBV5-4|.
TGTGCCAGCAGCTTGGAGCAAATAAAGGAGACTGAAGCTTTCTTT
CASSLEQIKETEAFF
>.|TRBJ2-1|TRBV6-6|TRBD2
TGTGCCAGCAGTTACGAACCGGGGAGGGGCAATGAGCAGTTCTTC
CASSYEPGRGNEQFF
>.|TRBJ2-5|TRBV13|TRBD2
TGTGCCAGCAGCACTAGCGGCCAAGAGACCCAGTACTTC
CASSTSGQETQYF
>.|TRBJ2-3|TRBV6-1|.
TGTGCCAGCAGTACAGGGAGTACGCAGTATTTT
CASSTGSTQYF
>.|TRBJ2-1|TRBV10-3|TRBD2
TGTGCCATCAGCTCGGGACTAGCGGTGGGGAATGAGCAGTTCTTC
CAISSGLAVGNEQFF
>.|TRBJ1-5|TRBV28|TRBD1
TGTGCCAGCACCTCGTTGGGACAGCACAATCAGCCCCAGCATTTT
CASTSLGQHNQPQHF
>.|TRBJ1-1|TRBV29-1|.
TGCAGCGTCAATACAGGTGAAGCTTTCTTT
CSVNTGEAFF
>.|TRBJ2-7|TRBV5-1|.
TGCGCCAGCAGCTTGGGTTCAGGGGTCGGCTACGAGCAGTACTTC
CASSLGSGVGYEQYF
>once|TRBJ2-1|TRBV4-2|TRBD2
TGTGCCAGCAGCCAAGCTGGAGCGGGAGTCCCCTACAATGAGCAGTTCTTC
CASSQAGAGVPYNEQFF
>.|TRBJ2-3|TRBV4-1|.
TGCGCCAGCAGCCAAGAGCCTAAGCGAACAGATACGCAGTATTTT
CASSQEPKRTDTQYF
>.|TRBJ2-3|TRBV7-3|TRBD2
TGTGCCAGCAGCCATACTAGCGGGGGAGCAGATACGCAGTATTTT
CASSHTSGGADTQYF
>.|TRBJ2-5|TRBV10-2|.
TGCGCCAGCAGTGAGTCCCTGTACCAAGAGACCCAGTACTTC
CASSESLYQETQYF
>.|TRBJ2-5|TRBV15|.
TGTGCCACCAGCAGAGGGACTGGGGTCCAAGAGACCCAGTACTTC
CATSRGTGVQETQYF
>.|TRBJ2-7|TRBV29-1|TRBD1
TGCAGCGTTAAATACAGGGGCCCCTACGAGCAGTACTTC
CSVKYRGPYEQYF
>.|TRBJ2-3|TRBV14|.
TGTGCCAGCAGCCGCTACCCGACAGATACGCAGTATTTT
CASSRYPTDTQYF
>.|TRBJ2-2|TRBV27|TRBD1
TGTGCCAGCAGTTTAAGGTGGGACAGGGGGTCCATCGGGGAGCTGTTTTTT
CASSLRWDRGSIGELFF
>.|TRBJ1-5|TRBV28|TRBD1
TGTGCCAGCAGTATCTATCCGGGACAGGGATATCAGCCCCAGCATTTT
CASSIYPGQGYQPQHF
>.|TRBJ1-1|TRBV5-1|.
TGCGCCAGCAGCTTTATGAATCAAGCGGGATTAAACGGGGGGTACACTGAAGCTTTCTTT
CASSFMNQAGLNGGYTEAFF
>.|TRBJ2-5|TRBV6-1|.
TGTGCCAGCACCCCCGCGGGGGCCCACCAAGAGACCCAGTACTTC
CASTPAGAHQETQYF
>once|TRBJ2-5|TRBV21-1|.
TGTGCCAGCAGCAAAGCTTGGGTGAGGGGGCCGGGGTACGTTAACCAAGAGACCCAGTACTTC
CASSKAWVRGPGYVNQETQYF
>.|TRBJ2-7|TRBV7-9|.
TGTGCCAGCATCGGCGGCAGTGGCTACGAGCAGTACTTC
CASIGGSGYEQYF
>few|TRBJ1-1|TRBV2|TRBD1
TGTGCCAGCAGTGTCCAGGGGGACACTGAAGCTTTCTTT
CASSVQGDTEAFF
>few|TRBJ1-5|TRBV6-5|TRBD1
TGTGCCAGCAGTTATTCTCGGACAGGGCTTCAGCCCCAGCATTTT
CASSYSRTGLQPQHF
>.|TRBJ2-5|TRBV5-6|.
TGTGCCAGCAGATACCACCTTGAAGCCCAAGAGACCCAGTACTTC
CASRYHLEAQETQYF
>.|TRBJ2-7|TRBV5-1|TRBD1
TGCGCCAGCAGCTTGGGGACAGGATCTCGCGAGCAGTACTTC
CASSLGTGSREQYF
>.|TRBJ2-1|TRBV29-1|TRBD2
TGCAGCGTTAGTCTTATCAGGACTAGCTTGTATGAGCAGTTCTTC
CSVSLIRTSLYEQFF
>once|TRBJ2-7|TRBV15|.
TGTGCCACCAGCAAACCCCGGGATATAACCTACGAGCAGTACTTC
CATSKPRDITYEQYF
>once|TRBJ2-2|TRBV2|.
TGTGCCAGCAGAGACTTATCGCAGGGACAAGTCGGGGAGCTGTTTTTT
CASRDLSQGQVGELFF
>.|TRBJ1-5|TRBV6-5|.
TGTGCCAGCAGTTACGTGGGGCCTAATCAGCCCCAGCATTTT
CASSYVGPNQPQHF
>few|TRBJ1-2|TRBV28|.
TGTGCCAGCAGTTTACTGGGCTCCTATGGCTACACCTTC
CASSLLGSYGYTF
>.|TRBJ2-5|TRBV14|.
TGTGCCAGCAGCTCACCAGGGACACAAGAGACCCGGTACTTC
CASSSPGTQETRYF